This T cell receptor beta chain was sequenced for a study of spatial heterogeneity in lung cancer. Across the study: The follow-up PBMC samples were sequenced whenever they were available. The median time to follow-up was about two years after resection.

Time point indicated: blood at routine non-recurrence follow-up after resection. Whole RNA was taken from tumor, nontumor lung or frozen PBMC; it was then sequenced unsorted. This clonotype was seen ten or more times. What it binds is not known. With V trimmed by 9 bases and J by 0 bases, 4 bases remained unmatched. The CDR3 runs to 14 residues. The germline V gene encodes CDR1 SGHDN and CDR2 FVKESK. Broader study findings: Relative to follow-up, resection was when ubiquitous expanded tumor TCRs appeared more in blood.

All TCR cDNA molecules were individually tagged with a unique molecular identifier. TCRdb fed the 5' RACE reads into MiXCR, producing one record per CDR3 protein. The sample holds about 18,000 distinct CDR3 sequences, over 8.5% seen once. This chain joins TRBV14 and TRBJ2-1; TRBD1 aligns across 8 bases. Specimen: PBMCs, collected at follow-up. This receptor was obtained from a male donor with early-stage non-small cell lung cancer. DNA for the CDR3: TGTGCCAGTGACAGGGGTAGCTCCTACAATGAGCAGTTCTTC. This codes for CASDRGSSYNEQFF.